This TCR beta chain was sequenced for a study of prognosis after radiotherapy for stage I lung cancer. Ten or more counts support this clonotype. Its antigen is undetermined. Relative to the germline gene, one junction end is altered; a read error may explain this. Genomic DNA yielded TCR beta CDR3, amplified by two-round multiplex PCR. Gene-specific TRBV and TRBJ primers were used in PCR round one. One entry per CDR3 protein, called by TCRdb with MiXCR from the multiplex PCR reads. The sample has nearly 25,000 distinct CDR3 sequences; roughly 34% are singletons. Germline CDR1 and CDR2: MNHEY and SMNVEV (reference sequence). This CDR3 comprises 14 residues. Findings and caveats of the study: Counts of unique TCR clones fell following stereotactic body radiation therapy, median approximately 9,600 versus 7,200.

The gene calls are TRBV27 and TRBJ1-1, with TRBD1 identical over 8 bases. This material consisted of PBMCs, taken before or after stereotactic body radiation therapy (not recorded which). The receptor comes from a donor aged 50 or older with non-small cell lung cancer. In nucleotides, the CDR3 is TGTGCCAGCAACTCGATGACAGGGGCCTATTCGACTGTTTTT. Protein: CASNSMTGAYSTVF.